A single sample gave rise to the 20 T cell receptor beta chains below, sequenced in a study of human T cells and chemical hapten exposure. In TCRdb, the RACE reads were re-called with MiXCR into one record per CDR3 protein. The sample lists approximately 25,000 distinct CDR3 sequences, roughly 10% occurring once. Time point of the sample: patch test 2, 6 weeks after DPC sensitization. Treatment meaning: therapeutic diphenylcyclopropenone sensitization with weekly scalp DPC. Material: whole blood, obtained in connection with sensitization to the hapten diphenylcyclopropenone (DPC). All receptors derive from a young man with alopecia areata. Some clones in this sample may be carry-over from other donors' samples.

This clonotype was seen ten or more times. This chain connects TRBV27 to TRBJ1-4, with D hard to call. Germline assignment: CDR1 MNHEY and CDR2 SMNVEV (reference sequence). Between the trimmed V and J ends, which lost 3 bases and 7 bases, there was a span of 12 bases. The CDR3 totals 14 residues. The CDR3: CASSLRPQSEKLFF. The CDR3 DNA reads as TGTGCCAGCAGTTTGCGCCCTCAGAGTGAAAAACTGTTTTTT.

The chain's CDR3 is CASSNRREDTQYF. CDR3 coding DNA: TGCGCCAGCAGCAACAGGAGGGAAGATACGCAGTATTTT. V and J are TRBV4-3 and TRBJ2-3, with a weak D call TRBD2 (6 bases). The CDR3 is 13 residues long. V was cut by 5 bases and J by 5 bases, with 11 bases left in between. The germline V gene encodes CDR1 LGHNA and CDR2 YSLEER.

V and J are TRBV5-5 and TRBJ1-4; 9 bases are shared with TRBD1. Unmatched junction bases numbered 4, after V lost 4 bases and J lost 3 bases. The germline gives CDR1 SGHKS, CDR2 YYEKEE (reference sequence). The CDR3 has 15 amino acids. The CDR3 here is CASSLRQGANEKLFF. The CDR3 DNA sequence: TGTGCCAGCAGCCTCCGACAGGGGGCTAATGAAAAACTGTTTTTT. The full variable domain, in which reference TRBV5-5 and TRBJ1-4 provide the parts outside the CDR3, is DAGVTQSPTHLIKTRGQQVTLRCSPISGHKSVSWYQQVLGQGPQFIFQYYEKEERGRGNFPDRFSARQFPNYSSELNVNALLLGDSALYLCASSLRQGANEKLFFGSGTQLSVL.

This clonotype was seen many times. V and J are TRBV6-2 or TRBV6-3 and TRBJ2-4, with TRBD1 matching 10 bases. The V segment lost 8 bases and the J segment 1 base; nucleotides outside the gene matches: 8. The CDR3 length is 16 residues. Germline V lookup: CDR1 MNHEY, CDR2 SVGEGT. CDR3 residues: CASSGQGGVAKNIQYF. DNA of the CDR3: TGTGCCAGCTCCGGACAGGGGGGGGTGGCCAAAAACATTCAGTACTTC.

The chain recombines TRBV29-1 with TRBJ1-1, with D possibly matching TRBD1 (5 bases). The CDR3 extends over 11 amino acids. Trimming stripped 4 bases from V and 8 bases from J, with 11 bases between. The V gene's germline CDR1 is SQVTM and CDR2 ANQGSEA. CDR3 in amino acids: CSVGEGAEAFF. DNA for the CDR3: TGCAGCGTTGGAGAAGGGGCCGAAGCTTTCTTT.

This clonotype was found many times. The rearrangement uses TRBV20-1 and TRBJ2-5, with 11 positions matching TRBD2. Germline V gene sequence: CDR1 DFQATT, CDR2 SNEGSKA (reference sequence). CDR3 length: 13 residues. Germline trimming cut 5 bases from V and 3 bases from J; bases unmatched to any gene: 2. The DNA of the CDR3 is TGCAGTGCTCTTAGCGGGAGGGAAGAGACCCAGTACTTC. This sequence encodes CSALSGREETQYF.

This clonotype was detected many times. The rearrangement joins TRBV6-5 to TRBJ2-3, with D hard to call. Germline V lookup: CDR1 MNHEY, CDR2 SVGAGI. Deletions cut 5 bases from V and 4 bases from J, with 10 bases between. CDR3 length: 13 amino acids. The CDR3 loop is CASSDRAADTQYF. In nucleotides, the CDR3 is TGTGCCAGCAGTGATCGCGCCGCAGATACGCAGTATTTT.

This clonotype came up many times. The chain has TRBV6-5 and TRBJ2-3, with 15 bases that match TRBD2. The CDR3 consists of 16 residues. Germline trimming cut 6 bases from V and 6 bases from J; bases unmatched to any gene: 7. Per the germline V gene, CDR1 is MNHEY and CDR2 is SVGAGI. The CDR3 DNA follows: TGTGCCAGCAGCTCGGGACTAGCGGGAGGATGGGATACGCAGTATTTT. This encodes CASSSGLAGGWDTQYF.

At least ten counts were recorded for this clonotype. V gene TRBV7-8 combines with J gene TRBJ2-5; 8 bases map to TRBD1. V shed 5 bases, J shed 2 bases, and the junction held 4 bases outside the gene matches. Germline lookup yields CDR1 SGHVS and CDR2 FQNEAQ. This CDR3 region has 14 residues. In DNA form, the CDR3 reads TGTGCCAGCAGCCCGCGACAGGGGCAAGAGACCCAGTACTTC. This translates into CASSPRQGQETQYF.

In this sample, this clonotype turned up a few times. The J gene is TRBJ2-3, the V gene TRBV7-2, with TRBD2 identical over 11 bases. The trim removed 3 bases at V and 5 bases at J, leaving 7 bases unmatched. The CDR3 extends over 16 amino acids. Germline CDR1 reads SGHTA; CDR2 reads FQGNSA. CDR3: CASSFVSGGARDTQYF. In nucleotides, the CDR3 is TGTGCCAGCAGCTTCGTTAGCGGGGGGGCCCGAGATACGCAGTATTTT.

In its sample, this clonotype was seen many times. This sequence joins TRBV11-2 and TRBJ1-6; the D is unclear. The CDR3 runs 12 residues. V lost 7 bases and J 10 bases, leaving 11 bases between the germline ends. Germline V gene lookup returns CDR1 SGHAT and CDR2 FQNNGV. This CDR3 reads CASTSSSSPLHF. CDR3 coding DNA: TGTGCCAGCACCTCCTCGTCCTCACCCCTCCACTTT.

The V and J genes are TRBV7-6 and TRBJ2-7, with D possibly matching TRBD1 (6 bases). The CDR3 covers 15 residues. Germline CDR1 SGHVS, CDR2 FNYEAQ. The V gene lost 4 bases and the J gene lost 3 bases, with 16 bases spanning the gap. This CDR3 is CASSSEWGRVYEQYF. CDR3 DNA sequence: TGTGCCAGCAGCTCTGAATGGGGGCGGGTCTACGAGCAGTACTTC.

The J gene is TRBJ2-5, the V gene TRBV5-6; 9 nucleotides agree with TRBD2. CDR3 length equals 17 residues. The germline gives CDR1 SGHDT, CDR2 YYEEEE. V dropped 0 bases and J dropped 4; count of bases not matched to a gene: 10. The CDR3 reads CASSLVGARGLAETQYF. In nucleotides, the CDR3 is TGTGCCAGCAGCTTGGTAGGGGCGAGGGGACTAGCAGAGACCCAGTACTTC.

This clonotype was detected ten times or more. The chain joins TRBV29-1 to TRBJ1-5, with a possible D match to TRBD1 (5 bases). The CDR3 is 14 amino acids. CDR1 is SQVTM, CDR2 ANQGSEA, per germline. Deletions cut 3 bases from V and 9 bases from J, with 18 bases between. The CDR3 DNA follows: TGCAGCGTTGATGGGGGAGCCCCTGAAGCGCCCCAGCATTTT. Translation: CSVDGGAPEAPQHF.

The chain carries TRBV12-3 or TRBV12-4 and TRBJ2-7; no clear D gene. Between the trimmed V and J ends, which lost 6 bases and 3 bases, there was a span of 6 bases. The CDR3 runs to 11 residues. The CDR3 DNA reads TGTGCCAGCAGCGTTGGCTACGAGCAGTACTTC. Protein: CASSVGYEQYF.

The chain couples TRBV7-9 to TRBJ1-1, with 7 bases matching TRBD1. Germline trimming cut 3 bases from V and 0 bases from J; bases unmatched to any gene: 4. The CDR3 length is 15 residues. Per the germline V gene, CDR1 is SEHNR and CDR2 is FQNEAQ (reference sequence). The CDR3 DNA is TGTGCCAGCAGCTTCGAGACAGGGCTGAACACTGAAGCTTTCTTT. It codes for CASSFETGLNTEAFF.

This clonotype has ten or more counts. The CDR3 protein is CASSQVLAERANYGYTF. The DNA for the CDR3 is TGTGCCAGCAGCCAAGTATTGGCGGAAAGAGCTAACTATGGCTACACCTTC. The chain has TRBV14 and TRBJ1-2; D gene ambiguous. Germline V gives CDR1 SGHDN, CDR2 FVKESK. This CDR3 contains 17 residues. V lost 1 base and J 0 bases, leaving 15 bases between the germline ends.

This clonotype was recorded a few times. The rearrangement joins TRBV12-3 or TRBV12-4 to TRBJ2-3; maybe TRBD2 (5 bases). The CDR3 has 14 residues. V was trimmed by 8 bases and J by 2 bases, leaving 14 bases between them. The CDR3 nucleotides read TGTGCCAGCGGAGGAGCGACTAACACAGATACGCAGTATTTT. This encodes CASGGATNTDTQYF.

This chain uses TRBV7-2 with TRBJ2-3; 11 nucleotides match TRBD2. The CDR3 is made up of 16 amino acids. J lost 5 bases, V lost 0 bases, and 4 bases had no gene match. Per the germline V gene, CDR1 is SGHTA and CDR2 is FQGNSA. The CDR3 here is CASSLAGTSGGDTQYF. The CDR3 coding sequence is TGTGCCAGCAGCTTAGCCGGTACTAGCGGGGGAGATACGCAGTATTTT.

The chain joins TRBV20-1 to TRBJ2-1, with 8 positions matching TRBD2. The CDR3 has 14 residues. J gave up 10 bases and V 1 base, and 9 bases lay outside the gene matches. CDR1 is DFQATT and CDR2 is SNEGSKA in the germline V gene (reference sequence). CDR3 sequence reads: CSARGGGPGREQFF. Written as DNA, the CDR3 is TGCAGTGCTAGAGGCGGGGGGCCTGGCAGGGAGCAGTTCTTC.